This is a list of T cell receptor beta chains from one sample in a study of blood T cell repertoires in COVID-19. The data were produced by immunoSEQ multiplex PCR, yet TCRdb's version contains in-frame clones alone and is incomplete. The data contain 140,000 or so clones, about 84% of them singletons. Sequenced: peripheral blood. These receptors all stem from a woman between 50 and 59 years old with acute or convalescent COVID-19. Each CDR3 is given with its conserved first and last residue. D genes are given only for firm matches. Part of the rows lack a size; the others show once, few, many or a class for expanded clones.

clone_size,cdr3_length,j_call,v_call,d_call,cdr3_nt,cdr3_aa
NA,12,TRBJ1-2,TRBV5-4,NA,TGTGCCAGCAGCTTGGGAGGGTACGGCTACACCTTC,CASSLGGYGYTF
NA,13,TRBJ1-2,TRBV7-2,TRBD1,TGTGCCAGCACCCGGGACAGGGGTTATGGCTACACCTTC,CASTRDRGYGYTF
few,12,TRBJ1-1,TRBV27,TRBD1,TGTGCCAGCAGCCCAGGGGGCACTGAAGCTTTCTTT,CASSPGGTEAFF
NA,13,TRBJ1-2,TRBV12-3/TRBV12-4,NA,TGTGCCAGCAGTTTAGGACAGGCCTATGGCTACACCTTC,CASSLGQAYGYTF
few,15,TRBJ2-7,TRBV7-2,NA,TGTGCCAGCAGCTTAGTACTCAGGGGCGATTACGAGCAGTACTTC,CASSLVLRGDYEQYF
NA,15,TRBJ1-4,TRBV28,NA,TGTGCCAGCAGTTTATACCAACTCAGGGGTGAAAAACTGTTTTTT,CASSLYQLRGEKLFF
NA,14,TRBJ1-4,TRBV9,NA,TGTGCCAGCAGCGTGGACCCCGACAGACCTAAACTGTTTTTT,CASSVDPDRPKLFF
NA,12,TRBJ1-1,TRBV7-3,NA,TGTGCCAGCAGCTTTGGACAGTCTGAAGCTTTCTTT,CASSFGQSEAFF
NA,15,TRBJ1-5,TRBV7-2,TRBD1,TGTGCCAGCAGCCCACAGGGGAATAGCAATCAGCCCCAGCATTTT,CASSPQGNSNQPQHF
NA,15,TRBJ2-3,TRBV9,TRBD2,TGTGCCAGCAGCCTATCCGGGGGGTATGGGGATACGCAGTATTTT,CASSLSGGYGDTQYF
NA,14,TRBJ1-2,TRBV4-2,NA,TGTGCCAGCAGCCAAGATACAGGGAACTATGGCTACACCTTC,CASSQDTGNYGYTF
NA,18,TRBJ2-1,TRBV7-9,TRBD2,TGTGCCAGCAGCTCCGAAACAGGGACTAGCGGGGTATACAATGAGCAGTTCTTC,CASSSETGTSGVYNEQFF
NA,16,TRBJ2-2,TRBV5-4,TRBD1,TGTGCCAGCAGCCGGACCCAGGGGGCGAACACCGGGGAGCTGTTTTTT,CASSRTQGANTGELFF
NA,14,TRBJ2-3,TRBV7-9,NA,TGTGCCAGCAGCTTAGGGCAGATCACAGATACGCAGTATTTT,CASSLGQITDTQYF
NA,16,TRBJ1-2,TRBV18,NA,TGTGCCAGCTCACCACCCGGAGTTTCGTTTTCCTATGGCTACACCTTC,CASSPPGVSFSYGYTF
NA,15,TRBJ2-1,TRBV7-9,NA,TGTGCCAGCAGCAACCCCTCAGCAGGGGTAAATGAGCAGTTCTTC,CASSNPSAGVNEQFF
NA,15,TRBJ1-1,TRBV11-1,TRBD1,TGTGCCAGCAGCTTAGAAACAGGGGGCAACACTGAAGCTTTCTTT,CASSLETGGNTEAFF
few,16,TRBJ2-7,TRBV6-5,NA,TGTGCCAGCAGTTACACGACAGTGACCCCCTCCTACGAGCAGTACTTC,CASSYTTVTPSYEQYF
few,12,TRBJ2-7,TRBV7-2,TRBD2,TGTGCCAGCAGCTCTGGACTAGTGGGGCAGTACTTC,CASSSGLVGQYF
NA,15,TRBJ1-1,TRBV19,TRBD1,TGTGCCAGTAGTATTGGGTTACAGGGGAAGGATGAAGCTTTCTTT,CASSIGLQGKDEAFF
NA,14,TRBJ1-2,TRBV2,TRBD1,TGTGCCAGCAGAGGACAGGGGTTGGTCTATGGCTACACCTTC,CASRGQGLVYGYTF
NA,13,TRBJ1-6,TRBV7-3,NA,TGTGCCAGCAGCTTAAGTAGAAATTCACCCCTCCACTTT,CASSLSRNSPLHF
once,13,TRBJ2-2,TRBV13,NA,TGTGCCGGGCGGCGGGGCAACACCGGGGAGCTGTTTTTT,CAGRRGNTGELFF
few,17,TRBJ1-2,TRBV4-2,TRBD1,TGTGCCAGCAGCCAAGATCATCTCGCACAGGGGGCCGGTGGCTACACCTTC,CASSQDHLAQGAGGYTF
NA,17,TRBJ1-2,TRBV28,TRBD1,TGTGCCAGCGGAGCGACCGGGACAGGGGTTCTTGGGTATGGCTACACCTTC,CASGATGTGVLGYGYTF
NA,14,TRBJ2-2,TRBV5-1,NA,TGCGCCAGCAAGGAGGTGATGGGCACCGGGGAGCTGTTTTTT,CASKEVMGTGELFF
NA,14,TRBJ1-2,TRBV6-2/TRBV6-3,NA,TGTGCCAGCAGTAGGAGGACAGCTAACTATGGCTACACCTTC,CASSRRTANYGYTF
NA,15,TRBJ1-1,TRBV4-3,NA,TGCGCCAGCAGCCAAGATATTGGCAGGAACACTGAAGCTTTCTTT,CASSQDIGRNTEAFF
NA,15,TRBJ2-1,TRBV28,TRBD1,TGTGCCAGCAGTTCACAATCCGACAGGGGCCAGGTCAGGTTCTTC,CASSSQSDRGQVRFF
NA,15,TRBJ2-2,TRBV25-1,TRBD1,TGTGCCAGCAGTGAATCACCAGACAGGGCCGGGGAGCTGTTTTTT,CASSESPDRAGELFF
NA,18,TRBJ2-1,TRBV4-3,NA,TGCGCCAGCAGCCAAGGGGCGAGGTGGGACTGGGACTACAATGAGCAGTTCTTC,CASSQGARWDWDYNEQFF